This TCR beta chain appears in the sequencing data of a study of T cell responses to AZD1222 COVID-19 vaccine. Study-level findings and limits: Repertoire sampling occurred only after the peak T cell response. Two doses of AZD1222 preceded a rise in Spike-specific TCR breadth and depth. Most donors were white British and more were female, and clonal diversity was possibly underestimated.

In regard to this clone: Its specificity is unknown.

Measured with immunoSEQ multiplex PCR; TCRdb has only the in-frame clones, and not every one. The repertoire holds around 89,000 clones, with 85% to 90% as singletons. The sequence came from an adult in good health. The sample consisted of peripheral blood, taken on day 0 of AZD1222 vaccination.

The CDR3 DNA follows: TGTGCCAGCAGTAGGACACCCTCGAACACTGAAGCTTTCTTT. Translation gives CASSRTPSNTEAFF. This sequence joins TRBV2 and TRBJ1-1; maybe TRBD1 (5 bases). V was trimmed by 5 bases and J by 1 base, leaving 11 bases between them. Germline CDR1 is SNHLY and CDR2 is FYNNEI. The CDR3 consists of 14 residues.